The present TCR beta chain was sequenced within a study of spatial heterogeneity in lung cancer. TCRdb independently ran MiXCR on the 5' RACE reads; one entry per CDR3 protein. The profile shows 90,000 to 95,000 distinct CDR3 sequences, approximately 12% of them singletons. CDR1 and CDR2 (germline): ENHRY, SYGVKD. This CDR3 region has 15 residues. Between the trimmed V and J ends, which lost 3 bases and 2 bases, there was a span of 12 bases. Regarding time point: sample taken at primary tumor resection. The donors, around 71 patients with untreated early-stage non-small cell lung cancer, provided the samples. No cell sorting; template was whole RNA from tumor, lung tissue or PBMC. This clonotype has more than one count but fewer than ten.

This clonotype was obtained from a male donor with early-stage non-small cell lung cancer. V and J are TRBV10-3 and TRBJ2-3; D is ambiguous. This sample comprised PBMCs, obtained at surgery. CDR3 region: CAISDPQTPTDTQYF. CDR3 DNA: TGTGCCATCAGTGACCCACAAACCCCCACAGATACGCAGTATTTT.